These T cell receptor beta chains were read from a single sample in a study of cytomegalovirus exposure and HLA in healthy donors. Produced via immunoSEQ multiplex PCR; TCRdb's table is partial and in-frame only. The sample shows 200,000 to 250,000 clones, roughly 70% of them seen only once. The sequencing sample was made of PBMCs. Every receptor here comes from a woman aged 25 to 39 in good health and CMV-seronegative. Both conserved end residues are part of each CDR3. D genes are given only for firm matches. Rows give clone size only sometimes, using once, few, many, or a class for an expanded clone.

TRBJ2-3 | TRBV9 | . | 14 | . | CASSPTSGTDTQYF | TGTGCCAGCAGCCCAACCTCAGGCACAGATACGCAGTATTTT
TRBJ2-1 | TRBV4-1 | TRBD2 | 14 | . | CASSHRLAGGEQFF | TGCGCCAGCAGCCACCGACTAGCGGGAGGTGAGCAGTTCTTC
TRBJ1-2 | TRBV4-1 | TRBD1 | 14 | . | CASSQPGQIYGYTF | TGCGCCAGCAGCCAACCGGGACAGATCTATGGCTACACCTTC
TRBJ1-1 | TRBV29-1 | . | 13 | . | CSVGAPPNTEAFF | TGCAGCGTGGGGGCTCCACCCAACACTGAAGCTTTCTTT
TRBJ1-1 | TRBV5-4 | . | 13 | . | CASSLAGVAEAFF | TGTGCCAGCAGCTTGGCAGGGGTCGCTGAAGCTTTCTTT
TRBJ1-1 | TRBV7-9 | . | 15 | . | CASSLVPGVNTEAFF | TGTGCCAGCAGCTTAGTTCCGGGAGTGAACACTGAAGCTTTCTTT
TRBJ2-1 | TRBV6-1 | . | 11 | . | CASAVNNEQFF | TGTGCCTCAGCGGTTAACAATGAGCAGTTCTTC
TRBJ2-3 | TRBV2 | . | 17 | . | CASRGALRDYSTDTQYF | TGTGCCAGCAGGGGGGCTCTCCGGGACTATAGCACAGATACGCAGTATTTT
TRBJ2-7 | TRBV2 | . | 11 | . | CASRSNYEQYF | TGTGCCAGCAGGTCTAACTACGAGCAGTACTTC
TRBJ2-7 | TRBV7-2 | TRBD1 | 15 | . | CASSYRTGMSYEQYF | TGTGCCAGCAGCTACCGGACAGGGATGTCGTACGAGCAGTACTTC
TRBJ1-5 | TRBV4-1 | TRBD1 | 21 | . | CASSLQLTGRDRGPFNQPQHF | TGCGCCAGCAGCCTCCAACTCACCGGGCGGGACAGGGGACCTTTCAATCAGCCCCAGCATTTT
TRBJ2-7 | TRBV11-1 | . | 13 | few | CASTGTGDYEQYF | TGTGCCAGCACCGGGACGGGAGACTACGAGCAGTACTTC
TRBJ2-5 | TRBV4-1 | TRBD2 | 16 | . | CASSQPSGRDTETQYF | TGCGCCAGCAGCCAACCTAGCGGGAGAGACACGGAGACCCAGTACTTC
TRBJ1-2 | TRBV27 | . | 12 | . | CASSDGPGGYTF | TGTGCCAGTTCAGACGGCCCGGGGGGCTACACCTTC
TRBJ2-2 | TRBV5-8 | . | 13 | . | CASSRGLTGELFF | TGTGCCAGCAGCCGGGGTCTCACCGGGGAGCTGTTTTTT
TRBJ2-1 | TRBV15 | TRBD2 | 15 | . | CATSRDQRGNNEQFF | TGTGCCACCAGCAGAGATCAGCGGGGGAACAATGAGCAGTTCTTC
TRBJ2-1 | TRBV4-1 | TRBD2 | 16 | . | CATSIAGRSSYNEQFF | TGCGCCACTTCGATAGCGGGGCGTAGCTCCTACAATGAGCAGTTCTTC
TRBJ1-5 | TRBV19 | . | 14 | . | CASSIAIVHQPQHF | TGTGCCAGTAGTATAGCCATAGTACATCAGCCCCAGCATTTT
TRBJ1-5 | TRBV27 | . | 14 | few | CASSFGASNQPQHF | TGTGCCAGCAGTTTTGGGGCAAGCAATCAGCCCCAGCATTTT
TRBJ1-1 | TRBV7-9 | TRBD1 | 15 | . | CSSSLEGDSGTEAFF | TGTTCCAGCAGCTTGGAGGGGGACAGTGGCACTGAAGCTTTCTTT
TRBJ1-1 | TRBV9 | . | 13 | . | CASSVEYNTEAFF | TGTGCCAGCAGCGTCGAGTATAACACTGAAGCTTTCTTT
TRBJ2-7 | TRBV30 | . | 11 | . | CAWKLRYEQYF | TGTGCCTGGAAACTCCGCTACGAGCAGTACTTC
TRBJ2-5 | TRBV5-1 | TRBD2 | 13 | few | CASSGTRRDTQYF | TGCGCCAGCAGCGGGACTAGAAGAGACACCCAGTACTTC
TRBJ2-7 | TRBV18 | . | 14 | . | CASSPPGVLYEQYF | TGTGCCAGCTCACCACCGGGAGTCTTGTACGAGCAGTACTTC
TRBJ1-1 | TRBV21-1 | . | 18 | . | CASSKGGQGIVPNTEAFF | TGTGCCAGCAGCAAAGGGGGCCAGGGAATCGTTCCGAACACTGAAGCTTTCTTT
TRBJ2-3 | TRBV9 | TRBD2 | 16 | . | CASSPWTSGDLDTQYF | TGTGCCAGCAGCCCTTGGACTAGCGGGGATTTAGATACGCAGTATTTT
TRBJ1-5 | TRBV12-5 | TRBD1 | 15 | . | CASGFGTGRRQPQHF | TGTGCTAGTGGTTTTGGGACAGGGCGCCGTCAGCCCCAGCATTTT
TRBJ2-3 | TRBV9 | . | 14 | . | CASSAGNSADTQYF | TGTGCCAGCAGCGCGGGGAATAGTGCAGATACGCAGTATTTT
TRBJ1-1 | TRBV25-1 | TRBD1 | 14 | . | CASSSGQGELEAFF | TGTGCCAGCAGCTCCGGACAGGGGGAGTTGGAAGCTTTCTTT
TRBJ2-1 | TRBV7-9 | TRBD2 | 16 | once | CASSSGLAGGSNEQFF | TGTGCCAGCAGCTCTGGACTAGCGGGAGGTTCCAATGAGCAGTTCTTC
TRBJ2-5 | TRBV2 | TRBD2 | 16 | . | CASSESLAGVQETQYF | TGTGCCAGCAGTGAAAGCCTAGCGGGAGTCCAAGAGACCCAGTACTTC
TRBJ1-5 | TRBV19 | . | 14 | once | CASTQGYLLQPQHF | TGTGCCAGCACGCAGGGGTATTTATTGCAGCCCCAGCATTTT
TRBJ2-3 | TRBV9 | TRBD2 | 15 | . | CASSRSGNEVDTQYF | TGTGCCAGCAGCCGTAGCGGGAACGAGGTAGATACGCAGTATTTT
TRBJ2-7 | TRBV7-9 | TRBD1 | 15 | . | CSSSFSQGVSYEQYF | TGTTCCAGCAGTTTCTCACAGGGGGTATCCTACGAGCAGTACTTC
TRBJ2-7 | TRBV11-2 | TRBD1 | 14 | . | CASSPGTGVVEQYF | TGTGCCAGCAGTCCCGGGACAGGGGTAGTCGAGCAGTACTTC
TRBJ2-7 | TRBV6-5 | TRBD2 | 14 | . | CASRRLAGGNEQYF | TGTGCCAGCAGGAGACTAGCGGGAGGGAACGAGCAGTACTTC
TRBJ2-2 | TRBV6-5 | TRBD2 | 13 | . | CAIRRELVGELFF | TGTGCCATCAGGCGGGAGTTGGTCGGGGAGCTGTTTTTT
TRBJ1-3 | TRBV7-8 | . | 16 | . | CASSLALQNSGNTIYF | TGTGCCAGCAGCTTAGCCCTCCAGAACTCTGGAAACACCATATATTTT
TRBJ1-2 | TRBV6-6 | . | 14 | . | CASSYSDTLAGYSF | TGTGCCAGCAGTTACTCGGACACCCTGGCTGGCTACTCCTTC
TRBJ1-5 | TRBV19 | TRBD1 | 15 | few | CASSSSDREGQPQHF | TGTGCCAGTAGTTCCTCCGACAGGGAAGGTCAGCCCCAGCATTTT
TRBJ1-3 | TRBV9 | . | 16 | . | CASSPPRGDSGNTIYF | TGTGCCAGCAGCCCCCCTCGGGGGGATTCTGGAAACACCATATATTTT
TRBJ1-4 | TRBV30 | . | 13 | . | CAWSGDGNEKLFF | TGTGCCTGGAGTGGAGACGGGAATGAAAAACTGTTTTTT
TRBJ2-7 | TRBV5-3 | TRBD2 | 14 | few | CASSLLRGAREQYF | TGTGCCAGCAGCTTGCTGCGGGGGGCGCGGGAGCAGTACTTC
TRBJ1-1 | TRBV6-5 | . | 13 | . | CASRTLQSTEAFF | TGTGCCAGCAGGACTCTCCAAAGCACTGAAGCTTTCTTT
TRBJ1-1 | TRBV6-5 | TRBD1 | 15 | . | CASSETGQGNTEAFF | TGTGCCAGCAGCGAGACAGGACAGGGGAACACTGAAGCTTTCTTT
TRBJ2-3 | TRBV30 | . | 14 | . | CAWSSGVGTDTQYF | TGTGCCTGGAGCTCGGGTGTAGGCACAGATACGCAGTATTTT
TRBJ1-2 | TRBV30 | . | 15 | . | CAWRHPGPGVSGYTF | TGTGCCTGGAGACACCCGGGCCCCGGGGTGAGTGGCTACACCTTC
TRBJ1-2 | TRBV6-5 | . | 13 | . | CASSLRGGYGYTF | TGTGCCAGCAGTCTTAGGGGGGGGTATGGCTACACCTTC
TRBJ2-5 | TRBV5-4 | TRBD1 | 14 | . | CASSPGQVKETQYF | TGTGCCAGCAGCCCTGGACAGGTTAAAGAGACCCAGTACTTC
TRBJ1-6 | TRBV27 | . | 16 | few | CASSLFSWQGRSPLHF | TGTGCCAGCAGTTTATTTTCTTGGCAGGGGAGATCACCCCTCCACTTT